This TCR beta chain was captured in a study of blood T cell repertoires in COVID-19. Turning to the study itself: Italy, Spain and the United States were the sources of the convalescent and acute COVID-19 samples. T cells, B-cell-depleted T cells, or PBMCs supplied cDNA or gDNA.

The authors' processing: Reference gene primer amplification gave nucleated cell count estimates. Profiling relied on immunoSEQ multiplex PCR, and the TCRdb table lists in-frame clones only, not all of them. The V and J calls and clone size are taken from that table; D and trimming were inferred from the DNA. This table holds 200,000 to 250,000 clones, 88% found once. Trimming left V 0 bases short and J 5 bases short, with 2 bases between. The CDR3 runs 11 residues. Germline lookup yields CDR1 LGHNA and CDR2 YNFKEQ. The receptor was isolated from a woman aged 60 to 75 with acute or convalescent COVID-19. The source material was peripheral blood. V is TRBV4-2 and J is TRBJ2-7; D gene ambiguous. CDR3 nucleotides: TGTGCCAGCAGCCAAGACGACGAGCAGTACTTC. Translating it yields CASSQDDEQYF.